This T cell receptor beta chain was observed in a study of cytomegalovirus exposure and HLA in healthy donors. Study-wide points: In vitro, a few CMV-associated chains proved specific for CMV antigens. Within the 90 to 150 validation repertoires, first-cohort TCR clusters tended to co-occur, according to a later analysis. Cytomegalovirus status was reportedly diagnosed by the classifier with high sensitivity and specificity.

The CDR3 spans 13 residues. Germline assignment: CDR1 MDHEN and CDR2 SYDVKM. Trimming stripped 6 bases from V and 9 bases from J, with 17 bases between. Details on this clone: The antigen is unknown.

Profiled with immunoSEQ multiplex PCR; TCRdb holds only in-frame clones, not every one. The profile shows about 360,000 clones, 80% to 90% of them singletons. Sequencing was carried out using PBMCs. This TCR came from a woman aged 18 to 35 in good health and CMV-seronegative. V usage is TRBV28 and J usage is TRBJ1-1, with TRBD1 as a possible D gene (6 bases). The CDR3 loop reads CASRLGQLTKAFF. CDR3 nucleotides: TGTGCCAGCAGACTTGGACAGCTCACCAAAGCTTTCTTT.